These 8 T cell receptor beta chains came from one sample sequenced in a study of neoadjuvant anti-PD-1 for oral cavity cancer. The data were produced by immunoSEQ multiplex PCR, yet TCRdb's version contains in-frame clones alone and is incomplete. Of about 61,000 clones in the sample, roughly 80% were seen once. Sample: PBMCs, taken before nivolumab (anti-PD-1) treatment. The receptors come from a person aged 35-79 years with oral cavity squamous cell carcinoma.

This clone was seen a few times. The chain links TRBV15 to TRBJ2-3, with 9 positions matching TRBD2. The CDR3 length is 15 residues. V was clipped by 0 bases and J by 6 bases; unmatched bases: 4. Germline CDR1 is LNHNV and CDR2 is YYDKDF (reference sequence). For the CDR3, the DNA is TGTGCCACCAGCAGAGATCCTCTAGCGGGGGATACGCAGTATTTT. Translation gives CATSRDPLAGDTQYF.

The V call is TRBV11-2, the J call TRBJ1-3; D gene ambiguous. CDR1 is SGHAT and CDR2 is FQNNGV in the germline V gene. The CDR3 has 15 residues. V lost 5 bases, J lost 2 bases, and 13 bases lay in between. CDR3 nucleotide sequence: TGTGCCAGCAGCCCTTACCGGACGACTGGAAACACCATATATTTT. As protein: CASSPYRTTGNTIYF.

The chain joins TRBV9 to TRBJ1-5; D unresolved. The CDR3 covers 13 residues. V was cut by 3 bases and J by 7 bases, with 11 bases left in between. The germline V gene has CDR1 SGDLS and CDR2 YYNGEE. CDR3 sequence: CASSEFVGQPQHF. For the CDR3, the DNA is TGTGCCAGCAGCGAGTTCGTCGGACAGCCCCAGCATTTT.

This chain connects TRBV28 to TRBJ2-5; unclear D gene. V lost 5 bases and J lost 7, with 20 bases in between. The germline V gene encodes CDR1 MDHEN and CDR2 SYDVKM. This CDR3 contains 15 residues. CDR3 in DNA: TGTGCCAGCAGTCCCCGTCAGGTCCCCACGGGGACCCAGTACTTC. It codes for CASSPRQVPTGTQYF.

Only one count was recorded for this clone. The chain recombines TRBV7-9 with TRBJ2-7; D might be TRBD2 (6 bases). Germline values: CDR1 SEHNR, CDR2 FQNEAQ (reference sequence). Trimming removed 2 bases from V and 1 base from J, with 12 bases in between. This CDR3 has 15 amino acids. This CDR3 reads CASSLMREASYEQYF. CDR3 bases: TGTGCCAGCAGCTTAATGAGGGAGGCATCCTACGAGCAGTACTTC.

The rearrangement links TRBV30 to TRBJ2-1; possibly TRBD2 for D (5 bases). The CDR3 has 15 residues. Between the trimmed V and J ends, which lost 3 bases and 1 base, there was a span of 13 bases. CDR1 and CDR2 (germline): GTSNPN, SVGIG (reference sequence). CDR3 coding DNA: TGTGCCTGGAGGGCAGGTACGGGATCCTACAATGAGCAGTTCTTC. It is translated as CAWRAGTGSYNEQFF.

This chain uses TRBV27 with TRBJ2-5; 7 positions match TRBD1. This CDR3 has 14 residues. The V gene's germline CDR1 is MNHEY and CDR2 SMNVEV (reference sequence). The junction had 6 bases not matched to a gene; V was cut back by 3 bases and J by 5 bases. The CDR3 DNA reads TGTGCCAGCAGTTTCACAGGGGATAGGGAGACCCAGTACTTC. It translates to CASSFTGDRETQYF.

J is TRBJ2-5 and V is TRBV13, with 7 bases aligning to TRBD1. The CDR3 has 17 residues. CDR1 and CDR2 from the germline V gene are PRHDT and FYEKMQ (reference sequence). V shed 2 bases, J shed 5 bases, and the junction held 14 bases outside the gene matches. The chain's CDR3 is CASSLLKGASVEETQYF. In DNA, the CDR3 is TGTGCCAGCAGCTTATTGAAGGGGGCGAGTGTCGAGGAGACCCAGTACTTC.